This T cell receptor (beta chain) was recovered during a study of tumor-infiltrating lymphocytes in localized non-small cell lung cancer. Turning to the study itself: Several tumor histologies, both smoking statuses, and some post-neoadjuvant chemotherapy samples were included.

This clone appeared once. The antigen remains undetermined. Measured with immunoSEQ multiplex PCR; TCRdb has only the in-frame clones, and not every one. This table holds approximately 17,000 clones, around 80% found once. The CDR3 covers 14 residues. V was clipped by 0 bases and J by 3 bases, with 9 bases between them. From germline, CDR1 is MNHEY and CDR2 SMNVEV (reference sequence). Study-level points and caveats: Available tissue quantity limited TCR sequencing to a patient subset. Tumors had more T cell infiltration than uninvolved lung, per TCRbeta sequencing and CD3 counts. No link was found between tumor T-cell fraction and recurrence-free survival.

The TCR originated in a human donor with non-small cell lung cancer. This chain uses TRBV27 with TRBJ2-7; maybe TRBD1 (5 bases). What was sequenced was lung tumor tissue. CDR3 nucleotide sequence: TGTGCCAGCAGTTTATCTCCCAGGGTCTACGAGCAGTACTTC. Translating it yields CASSLSPRVYEQYF.